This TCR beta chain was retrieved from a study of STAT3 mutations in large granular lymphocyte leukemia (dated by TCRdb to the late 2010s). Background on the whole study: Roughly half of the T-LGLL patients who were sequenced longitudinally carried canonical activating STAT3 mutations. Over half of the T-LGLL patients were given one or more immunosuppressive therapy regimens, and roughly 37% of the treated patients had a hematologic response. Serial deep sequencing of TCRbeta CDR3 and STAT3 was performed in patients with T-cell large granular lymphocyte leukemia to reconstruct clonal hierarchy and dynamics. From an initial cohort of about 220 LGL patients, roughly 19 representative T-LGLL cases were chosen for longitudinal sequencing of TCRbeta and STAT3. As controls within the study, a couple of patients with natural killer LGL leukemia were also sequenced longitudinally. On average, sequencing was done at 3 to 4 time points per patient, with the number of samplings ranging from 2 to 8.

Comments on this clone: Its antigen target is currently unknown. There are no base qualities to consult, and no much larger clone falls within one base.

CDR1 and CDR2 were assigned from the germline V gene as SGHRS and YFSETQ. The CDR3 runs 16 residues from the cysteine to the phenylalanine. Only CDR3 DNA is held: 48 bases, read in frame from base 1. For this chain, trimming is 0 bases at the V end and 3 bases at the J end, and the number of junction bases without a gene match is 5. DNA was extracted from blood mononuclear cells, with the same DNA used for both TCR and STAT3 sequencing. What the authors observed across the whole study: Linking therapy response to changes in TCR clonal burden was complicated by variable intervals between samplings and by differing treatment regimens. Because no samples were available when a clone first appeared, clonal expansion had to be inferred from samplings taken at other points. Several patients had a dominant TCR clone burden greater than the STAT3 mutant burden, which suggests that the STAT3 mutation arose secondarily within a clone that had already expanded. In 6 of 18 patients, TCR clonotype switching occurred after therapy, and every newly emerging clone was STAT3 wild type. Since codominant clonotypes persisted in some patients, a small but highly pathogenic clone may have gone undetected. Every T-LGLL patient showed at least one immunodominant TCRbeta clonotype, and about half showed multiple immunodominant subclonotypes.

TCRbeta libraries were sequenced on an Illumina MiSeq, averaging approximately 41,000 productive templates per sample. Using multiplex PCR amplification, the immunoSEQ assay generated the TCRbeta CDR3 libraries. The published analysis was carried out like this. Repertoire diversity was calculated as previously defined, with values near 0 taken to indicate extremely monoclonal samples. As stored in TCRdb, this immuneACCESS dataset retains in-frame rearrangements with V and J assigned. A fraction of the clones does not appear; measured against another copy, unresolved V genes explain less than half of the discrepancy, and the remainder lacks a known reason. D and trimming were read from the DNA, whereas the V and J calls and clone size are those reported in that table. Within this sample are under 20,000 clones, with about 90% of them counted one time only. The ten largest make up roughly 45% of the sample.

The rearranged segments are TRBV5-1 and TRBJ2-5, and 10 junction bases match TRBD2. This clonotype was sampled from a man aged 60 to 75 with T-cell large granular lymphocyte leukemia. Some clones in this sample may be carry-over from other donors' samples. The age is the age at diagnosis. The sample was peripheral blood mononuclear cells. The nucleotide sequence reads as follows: TGCGCCAGCAGCTTGGTTCTAGCGGGGGCGGAAGAGACCCAGTACTTC. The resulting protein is CASSLVLAGAEETQYF.